Below, 32 T cell receptor beta chains from the same sample are listed, as sequenced in a study of blood T cell repertoires in COVID-19. The data were produced by immunoSEQ multiplex PCR, yet TCRdb's version contains in-frame clones alone and is incomplete. The sample consists of some 240,000 clones, roughly 75% of them appearing once. The material sequenced was peripheral blood. The receptor source for this set is a woman in her sixties or seventies with acute or convalescent COVID-19.

V usage is TRBV2 and J usage is TRBJ2-3; maybe TRBD1 (6 bases). Trimming left V 7 bases short and J 2 bases short, with 13 bases between. Looked up from germline, CDR1 is SNHLY and CDR2 is FYNNEI. This CDR3 is 14 amino acids long. The CDR3 DNA sequence: TGTGCCAGCACGAGGGCAGGGGCCACAGATACGCAGTATTTT. It is translated as CASTRAGATDTQYF.

The chain is built from TRBV24-1 and TRBJ2-7; 10 bases match TRBD1. After removal of 1 base from V and 5 bases from J, the junction contained 1 base not matched to a gene. Germline lookup yields CDR1 KGHDR and CDR2 SFDVKD. This CDR3 is built from 14 residues. The DNA of the CDR3 is TGTGCCACCAGTGATTTTGGGACAGGGGACGAGCAGTACTTC. It codes for CATSDFGTGDEQYF.

The gene calls are TRBV12-3 or TRBV12-4 and TRBJ1-2; D might be TRBD1 (6 bases). This CDR3 has 13 amino acids. The germline V and J ends were trimmed by 8 bases and 3 bases, with 13 bases remaining between them. The CDR3 sequence is CASASGEYYGYTF. CDR3 nucleotides: TGTGCCAGCGCCTCAGGGGAATACTATGGCTACACCTTC.

CDR3 sequence reads: CASGPGGGAEVDEQFF. The CDR3 bases are TGTGCTAGTGGTCCTGGTGGGGGGGCCGAGGTTGATGAGCAGTTCTTC. This sequence joins TRBV12-5 and TRBJ2-1; possible D gene TRBD2, 7 bases. Germline values: CDR1 LGHNT, CDR2 FRNRAP. Trimming cost V 5 bases and J 8 bases, with 22 bases left between them. CDR3 length: 16 amino acids.

The V and J genes are TRBV5-1 and TRBJ1-2; 8 nucleotides align to TRBD1. Trimming took 0 bases from V and 5 from J; bases not matched to a gene: 12. The CDR3 is 17 amino acids. Per germline, CDR1 SGHRS and CDR2 YFSETQ. The CDR3 DNA reads TGCGCCAGCAGCTTGGCCCCAGGACAGGGAGTAATATATGGCTACACCTTC. Translation: CASSLAPGQGVIYGYTF.

The gene calls are TRBV20-1 and TRBJ1-2; the D is unclear. This CDR3 spans 11 amino acids. From germline, CDR1 is DFQATT and CDR2 SNEGSKA (reference sequence). Trimming removed 7 bases at V and 8 bases at J, with 14 bases between. The CDR3 sequence is CSVQRSGGYTF. The CDR3 DNA sequence: TGCAGTGTTCAGCGGTCGGGGGGCTACACCTTC.

J is TRBJ2-7 and V is TRBV7-6; TRBD1 matches at 7 bases. Germline V gene data show CDR1 as SGHVS and CDR2 as FNYEAQ. The CDR3 contains 17 residues. V was clipped by 4 bases and J by 6 bases; unmatched bases: 18. CDR3: CASSSIQTGPRSVEQYF. CDR3 bases: TGTGCCAGCAGCTCGATACAGACAGGGCCGAGATCAGTCGAGCAGTACTTC.

The CDR3 bases are TGTGCCAGTAGTATAGGGGGGCTGGGAGGGAACATTCAGTACTTC. Its protein product is CASSIGGLGGNIQYF. The V call is TRBV19, the J call TRBJ2-4; perhaps TRBD2 as D (7 bases). The CDR3 is 15 amino acids. V lost 1 base to trimming and J lost 7 bases, with 14 bases between them. Per the germline V gene, CDR1 is LNHDA and CDR2 is SQIVND (reference sequence).

This chain uses TRBV20-1 with TRBJ2-1; unclear D gene. This CDR3 contains 11 residues. The germline V gene encodes CDR1 DFQATT and CDR2 SNEGSKA (reference sequence). The V end was cut by 0 bases, the J end by 9 bases, with 6 bases between. CDR3 coding DNA: TGCAGTGCTAGAGATATCCGTGAGCAGTTCTTC. This gives the protein CSARDIREQFF.

A single count supports this clone. The V gene is TRBV9, the J gene TRBJ2-3, with a weak D call TRBD2 (5 bases). V lost 0 bases and J 3 bases, leaving 11 bases between the germline ends. Germline V gene sequence: CDR1 SGDLS, CDR2 YYNGEE. The length of the CDR3 is 15 residues. CDR3 sequence (DNA): TGTGCCAGCAGCGTAGACGGGGATCGGACAGATACGCAGTATTTT. It translates to CASSVDGDRTDTQYF.

The chain carries TRBV5-1 and TRBJ2-3, with 9 nucleotides matching TRBD2. The junction had 6 bases not matched to a gene; V was cut back by 3 bases and J by 1 base. The CDR3 runs 16 residues. CDR1 is SGHRS and CDR2 is YFSETQ in the germline V gene. CDR3 sequence (DNA): TGCGCCAGCAGCTCCGGGACTAGCCTCCGCACAGATACGCAGTATTTT. It codes for CASSSGTSLRTDTQYF. Based on the CDR3 plus reference TRBV5-1 and TRBJ2-3, the full variable domain is KAGVTQTPRYLIKTRGQQVTLSCSPISGHRSVSWYQQTPGQGLQFLFEYFSETQRNKGNFPGRFSGRQFSNSRSEMNVSTLELGDSALYLCASSSGTSLRTDTQYFGPGTRLTVL.

V gene TRBV11-3 combines with J gene TRBJ2-2; TRBD1 matches 11 bases. J gave up 7 bases and V 2 bases, and 6 bases lay outside the gene matches. The CDR3 totals 16 residues. CDR1 SGHNT and CDR2 YENEEA come from the germline V gene. The CDR3 DNA sequence: TGTGCCAGCAGCTTATTTGGACAGGGGGCTTACGGGGAGCTGTTTTTT. This encodes CASSLFGQGAYGELFF.

This clone occurred once. The gene calls are TRBV12-3 or TRBV12-4 and TRBJ1-2; no clear D. V lost 5 bases, J lost 5 bases, and 9 bases lay in between. The CDR3 loop spans 12 amino acids. The CDR3 is CASSPSGYGYTF. CDR3 bases: TGTGCCAGCAGTCCATCGGGTTATGGCTACACCTTC.

This chain's CDR3 is CASSPGTGNTGELFF. The CDR3 coding sequence is TGCGCCAGCAGTCCCGGGACAGGGAACACCGGGGAGCTGTTTTTT. The rearrangement links TRBV10-1 to TRBJ2-2; 8 bases align to TRBD1. The CDR3 length is 15 residues. Trimming at V came to 5 bases and at J to 1 base, leaving 3 bases not matched to a gene. Germline V gene sequence: CDR1 WNHNN, CDR2 SYGVQD (reference sequence).

The chain is built from TRBV11-2 and TRBJ1-1; unclear D gene. The CDR3 is 12 residues long. V gave up 3 bases and J gave up 4 bases, with 6 bases separating them. Per germline, CDR1 SGHAT and CDR2 FQNNGV. CDR3 loop: CASSFTSTEAFF. The CDR3, as DNA: TGTGCCAGCAGCTTTACCAGCACTGAAGCTTTCTTT.

As DNA, the CDR3 is TGTGCCAGCTCACCGCCAGTGGAGGGGGCGTATGGCACAGATACGCAGTATTTT. It specifies CASSPPVEGAYGTDTQYF. This sequence joins TRBV18 and TRBJ2-3, with D perhaps TRBD1 (7 bases). This CDR3 spans 18 amino acids. Germline loops: CDR1 KGHSH, CDR2 LQKENI. The V end lost 3 bases, the J end lost 1 base, and 20 bases lay between the germline ends.

The chain couples TRBV7-2 to TRBJ2-2; TRBD2 aligns across 7 bases. The CDR3 length is 14 residues. Germline loops: CDR1 SGHTA, CDR2 FQGNSA. Losses at the gene ends were 8 bases for V and 2 bases for J; bases not matched to a gene: 5. CDR3 bases: TGTGCCAGCTCCCGGGACTACAACACCGGGGAGCTGTTTTTT. This codes for CASSRDYNTGELFF.

This sequence joins TRBV19 and TRBJ1-5; TRBD1 matches at 10 bases. V lost 8 bases to trimming and J lost 6 bases; unmatched junction nucleotides: 1. Germline lookup yields CDR1 LNHDA and CDR2 SQIVND (reference sequence). This CDR3 is 12 amino acids long. Here the CDR3 reads CASRTGGQPQHF. Here the CDR3 DNA reads TGTGCCAGTCGGACAGGGGGTCAGCCCCAGCATTTT.

This clone appeared once. CDR3 nucleotide sequence: TGTGCCAGCAGCAGAGGAGGGCCGGGACAGTACTTC. This sequence encodes CASSRGGPGQYF. The chain couples TRBV13 to TRBJ2-7, with D possibly being TRBD2 (6 bases). The germline CDR1 and CDR2 sequences are PRHDT and FYEKMQ (reference sequence). The CDR3 is 12 residues long. V dropped 5 bases and J dropped 10 bases, with 15 bases sitting between them. Filled out from reference TRBV13 and TRBJ2-7, the complete variable domain reads AAGVIQSPRHLIKEKRETATLKCYPIPRHDTVYWYQQGPGQDPQFLISFYEKMQSDKGSIPDRFSAQQFSDYHSELNMSSLELGDSALYFCASSRGGPGQYFGPGTRLTVT.

V is TRBV3-1 (or the pseudogene TRBV3-2) and J is TRBJ1-2, with a weak D call TRBD1 (5 bases). CDR1 and CDR2 from the germline V gene are LGHDT and YNNKEL (reference sequence). Trimming took 2 bases from V and 6 from J, leaving 16 bases between them. This CDR3 is built from 15 residues. The CDR3 protein is CASSQPGGSTHGYTF. The CDR3 DNA follows: TGTGCCAGCAGCCAACCGGGGGGGTCAACCCATGGCTACACCTTC.

The chain is built from TRBV25-1 and TRBJ1-1, with D uncertain. CDR1 MGHDK and CDR2 SYGVNS come from the germline V gene. The CDR3 spans 13 residues. The ends were cut back, 7 bases at V and 1 base at J, with 10 bases in the middle. The CDR3 here is CASITGSNTEAFF. The CDR3 bases are TGTGCCAGCATAACCGGGTCGAACACTGAAGCTTTCTTT. Combining the CDR3 with reference TRBV25-1 and TRBJ1-1 gives the whole variable domain EADIYQTPRYLVIGTGKKITLECSQTMGHDKMYWYQQDPGMELHLIHYSYGVNSTEKGDLSSESTVSRIRTEHFPLTLESARPSHTSQYLCASITGSNTEAFFGQGTRLTVV.

This chain uses TRBV10-2 with TRBJ2-7; 13 bases match TRBD2. The CDR3 covers 15 residues. The V segment lost 0 bases and the J segment 7 bases; nucleotides outside the gene matches: 3. The germline CDR1 and CDR2 sequences are WSHSY and SAAADI. CDR3 protein: CASSESTGLAGEQYF. DNA for the CDR3: TGCGCCAGCAGTGAGTCGACGGGACTAGCGGGGGAGCAGTACTTC.

This clone was seen more than once but under ten times. The gene calls are TRBV27 and TRBJ1-2; D perhaps matches TRBD1 (6 bases). The CDR3 contains 14 residues. Germline loops: CDR1 MNHEY, CDR2 SMNVEV (reference sequence). Trimming left V 5 bases short and J 6 bases short, with 16 bases between. CDR3 protein: CASSITGRGDGYTF. In DNA form, the CDR3 reads TGTGCCAGCAGTATCACAGGGAGGGGAGATGGCTACACCTTC.

The chain has TRBV10-3 and TRBJ1-2; 7 bases are shared with TRBD1. The CDR3 loop spans 15 amino acids. The germline V gene has CDR1 ENHRY and CDR2 SYGVKD. Trimming removed 6 bases from V and 7 bases from J; junction bases left unmatched: 14. The CDR3 loop reads CAIRGEATGNGGYTF. CDR3 in DNA: TGTGCCATCAGGGGGGAGGCGACAGGGAATGGTGGCTACACCTTC.

The rearrangement joins TRBV6-5 to TRBJ2-2; tentatively, D is TRBD1 (5 bases). Per the germline V gene, CDR1 is MNHEY and CDR2 is SVGAGI. The CDR3 has 14 residues. V was pared by 0 bases and J by 4 bases, with 6 bases between. CDR3 sequence: CASSYSQGTGELFF. Here the CDR3 DNA reads TGTGCCAGCAGTTACTCGCAGGGCACCGGGGAGCTGTTTTTT.

This clone has only one observation. The chain has TRBV18 and TRBJ1-4; D gene unclear. This CDR3 spans 15 amino acids. The ends were cut back, 4 bases at V and 4 bases at J, with 13 bases in the middle. Germline lookup yields CDR1 KGHSH and CDR2 LQKENI. The CDR3 sequence: CASSHSEALNEKLFF. The CDR3 DNA reads as TGTGCCAGCTCACACTCCGAGGCCCTTAATGAAAAACTGTTTTTT.

The chain is built from TRBV6-5 and TRBJ2-2, with D perhaps matching TRBD2 (6 bases). The CDR3 length is 14 residues. From germline, CDR1 is MNHEY and CDR2 SVGAGI. The ends were cut back, 7 bases at V and 3 bases at J, with 12 bases in the middle. The chain's CDR3 is CASKEGPDTGELFF. CDR3 sequence (DNA): TGTGCCAGCAAGGAGGGCCCGGACACCGGGGAGCTGTTTTTT.

This clone was picked up a small number of times. The chain couples TRBV30 to TRBJ1-2, with TRBD1 identical over 7 bases. Germline V gives CDR1 GTSNPN, CDR2 SVGIG (reference sequence). This CDR3 region has 13 residues. V lost 2 bases and J lost 6; bases outside the gene matches: 6. Here the CDR3 reads CAWSPDRANGYTF. Written as DNA, the CDR3 is TGTGCCTGGAGTCCCGACAGGGCTAATGGCTACACCTTC.

This clone was recorded once. The V call is TRBV10-3, the J call TRBJ2-7, with D possibly TRBD2 on 5 matching bases. Trimming removed 0 bases at V and 5 bases at J, with 17 bases between. CDR1 is ENHRY and CDR2 is SYGVKD in the germline V gene. The CDR3 spans 16 residues. The CDR3: CAISESSGYSANEQYF. CDR3 DNA sequence: TGTGCCATCAGTGAGTCCTCGGGGTATTCAGCGAACGAGCAGTACTTC.

This chain connects TRBV29-1 to TRBJ2-5; D perhaps matches TRBD2 (5 bases). The CDR3 has 12 amino acids. Trimming took off 6 bases at V and 1 base at J, with 9 bases between the two ends. Germline CDR1 SQVTM, CDR2 ANQGSEA. The CDR3 sequence is CSVGLAQETQYF. CDR3 coding DNA: TGCAGCGTCGGACTGGCCCAAGAGACCCAGTACTTC. The full variable domain, rest sourced from reference TRBV29-1 and TRBJ2-5, is SAVISQKPSRDICQRGTSLTIQCQVDSQVTMMFWYRQQPGQSLTLIATANQGSEATYESGFVIDKFPISRPNLTFSTLTVSNMSPEDSSIYLCSVGLAQETQYFGPGTRLLVL.

V and J are TRBV5-1 and TRBJ2-3, with a tentative D call TRBD2 (5 bases). Germline-derived CDR1 and CDR2 are SGHRS and YFSETQ. With 1 base removed from V and 3 bases from J, the gap between germline ends came to 9 bases. The CDR3 contains 14 residues. DNA of the CDR3: TGCGCCAGCAGCTTGTCGTCGGGAACAGATACGCAGTATTTT. As protein: CASSLSSGTDTQYF.

V usage is TRBV14 and J usage is TRBJ2-5; tentatively, D is TRBD2 (5 bases). V dropped 4 bases and J dropped 5 bases, with 14 bases sitting between them. Germline V gene lookup returns CDR1 SGHDN and CDR2 FVKESK. The length of the CDR3 is 14 residues. Written as DNA, the CDR3 is TGTGCCAGCAGCCGTTCTGGGAGCGCCGAGACCCAGTACTTC. Translating gives CASSRSGSAETQYF.